This TCR beta chain originates from a study of T cells in Graves' hyperthyroidism and ophthalmopathy. This clonotype was picked up many times. TCR beta CDR3 sequences were amplified from RNA transcripts. HTBI primers were used for first-round RT-PCR of the TCR CDR3. MiXCR, run by TCRdb on the multiplex PCR reads, gives a single entry per CDR3 protein. The table lists 160,000 or so distinct CDR3 sequences, 9.4% of them singletons. Germline CDR1 is DFQATT and CDR2 is SNEGSKA (reference sequence). The CDR3 runs to 16 residues. V trimming: 6 bases; J trimming: 0 bases; junction bases outside the gene matches: 10.

The clonotype was recovered from a woman between 18 and 30 years old with Graves' hyperthyroidism that later progressed to Graves' ophthalmopathy. The chain combines TRBV20-1 with TRBJ1-1; 10 bases are shared with TRBD1. The sequencing sample was made of blood. In DNA form, the CDR3 reads TGCAGTGCACAGACAATGACAGGGGGCTTGAACACTGAAGCTTTCTTT. It is translated as CSAQTMTGGLNTEAFF.